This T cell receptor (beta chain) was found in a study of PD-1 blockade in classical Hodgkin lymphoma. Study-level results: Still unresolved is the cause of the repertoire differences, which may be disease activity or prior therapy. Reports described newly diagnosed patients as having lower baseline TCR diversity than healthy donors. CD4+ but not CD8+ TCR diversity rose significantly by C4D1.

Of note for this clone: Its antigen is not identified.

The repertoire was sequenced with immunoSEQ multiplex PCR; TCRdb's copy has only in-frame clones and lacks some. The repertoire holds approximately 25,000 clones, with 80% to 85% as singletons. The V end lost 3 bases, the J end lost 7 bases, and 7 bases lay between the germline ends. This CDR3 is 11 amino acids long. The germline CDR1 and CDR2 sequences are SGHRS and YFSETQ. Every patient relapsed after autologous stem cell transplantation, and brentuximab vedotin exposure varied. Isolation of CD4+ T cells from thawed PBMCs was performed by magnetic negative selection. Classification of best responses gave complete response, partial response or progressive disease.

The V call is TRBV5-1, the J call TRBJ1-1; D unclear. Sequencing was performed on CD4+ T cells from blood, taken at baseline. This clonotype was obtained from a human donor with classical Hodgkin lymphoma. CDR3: CASSSDGEAFF. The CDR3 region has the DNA TGCGCCAGCAGCTCCGACGGTGAAGCTTTCTTT.